Listed below are T cell receptor beta chains from one sample, sequenced in a study of T cell responses to AZD1222 COVID-19 vaccine. Profiling relied on immunoSEQ multiplex PCR, and the TCRdb table lists in-frame clones only, not all of them. Of 180,000 or so clones listed, approximately 86% are singletons. This specimen consisted of peripheral blood, obtained on day 0 of AZD1222 vaccination. The source of these receptors is an adult in good health. Each CDR3 is given with its conserved first and last residue. The D gene is left open where the match is weak. Size values are once, few and many counts, or a class for expanded clones, and some rows have none.

V: TRBV7-3; J: TRBJ1-2; D: -; size: -; DNA: TGTGCCAGCAGCTTAGCTCCAGGGAACGATGGCTACACCTTC; CDR3: CASSLAPGNDGYTF
V: TRBV29-1; J: TRBJ2-3; D: -; size: -; DNA: TGCAGCGTTGAAGATCGGGCACAGGGTGGCACAGATACGCAGTATTTT; CDR3: CSVEDRAQGGTDTQYF
V: TRBV9; J: TRBJ1-3; D: -; size: -; DNA: TGTGCCAGCAGCGGGGGAGGTTACTCTGGAAACACCATATATTTT; CDR3: CASSGGGYSGNTIYF
V: TRBV2; J: TRBJ2-7; D: -; size: -; DNA: TGTGCCAGCAATATTTTCCAGGGGAGCGACGAGCAGTACTTC; CDR3: CASNIFQGSDEQYF
V: TRBV9; J: TRBJ2-3; D: -; size: -; DNA: TGTGCCAGCAGCGTAGGAAATACAGATACGCAGTATTTT; CDR3: CASSVGNTDTQYF
V: TRBV14; J: TRBJ1-4; D: -; size: -; DNA: TGTGCCAGCAGCCGAACACAGGTTTTTGAAAAACTGTTTTTT; CDR3: CASSRTQVFEKLFF
V: TRBV15; J: TRBJ2-2; D: -; size: -; DNA: TGTGCCACCAGCTTGAATCGGGGTGGCACCGGGGAGCTGTTTTTT; CDR3: CATSLNRGGTGELFF
V: TRBV4-2; J: TRBJ2-1; D: TRBD2; size: few; DNA: TGTGCCAGCAGCCAAGGGGGACTAAACGGTCCGCTCAATGAGCAGTTCTTC; CDR3: CASSQGGLNGPLNEQFF
V: TRBV28; J: TRBJ2-1; D: TRBD1; size: -; DNA: TGTGCCAGCACCGTGGGACAGGGGGGATTTAATGAGCAGTTCTTC; CDR3: CASTVGQGGFNEQFF
V: TRBV10-3; J: TRBJ1-2; D: -; size: -; DNA: TGTGCCATCAGTGACCTGCTTTCTACTACCACCTTC; CDR3: CAISDLLSTTTF
V: TRBV7-9; J: TRBJ2-3; D: -; size: -; DNA: TGTGCCAGCAGCTTGACAGATACGCAGTATTTT; CDR3: CASSLTDTQYF
V: TRBV12-3/TRBV12-4; J: TRBJ1-4; D: -; size: -; DNA: TGTGCCAGCAGCATTAATGAAAAACTGTTTTTT; CDR3: CASSINEKLFF
V: TRBV6-5; J: TRBJ1-4; D: -; size: once; DNA: TGTGCCATCCACCCCGGGGGGTGGGGTGAAAAACTGTTTTTT; CDR3: CAIHPGGWGEKLFF
V: TRBV29-1; J: TRBJ2-2; D: -; size: -; DNA: TGCAGCGTTGATAGTAGAGATCCGGGGAGCACCGGGGAGCTGTTTTTT; CDR3: CSVDSRDPGSTGELFF
V: TRBV19; J: TRBJ1-2; D: -; size: -; DNA: TGTGCCAGTAGGAAAGGGACAAACTATGGCTACACCTTC; CDR3: CASRKGTNYGYTF
V: TRBV5-4; J: TRBJ2-1; D: -; size: -; DNA: TGTGCCAGCAGCTTGGAGGTAGGTCATGAGCAGTTCTTC; CDR3: CASSLEVGHEQFF
V: TRBV12-3/TRBV12-4; J: TRBJ1-5; D: -; size: -; DNA: TGTGCCAGCAGTTTTACCCTAAGCCAGCCCCAGCATTTT; CDR3: CASSFTLSQPQHF
V: TRBV7-2; J: TRBJ2-3; D: -; size: -; DNA: TGTGCCAGCAGCTTACTAGGGAGCACAGATACGCAGTATTTT; CDR3: CASSLLGSTDTQYF
V: TRBV6-5; J: TRBJ2-1; D: -; size: -; DNA: TGTGCCAGCAATCGGGTTAGGGGGAATGAGCAGTTCTTC; CDR3: CASNRVRGNEQFF
V: TRBV11-2; J: TRBJ2-3; D: -; size: -; DNA: TGTGCCAGCAGCTTACGGGGGGCTAGCACAGATACGCAGTATTTT; CDR3: CASSLRGASTDTQYF
V: TRBV7-8; J: TRBJ2-7; D: -; size: -; DNA: TGTGCCAGCAGCCCCACGGGGGCATACGAGCAGTACTTC; CDR3: CASSPTGAYEQYF
V: TRBV9; J: TRBJ1-4; D: -; size: -; DNA: TGTGCCAGCAGCGTAAGAGGGAATAATGAAAAACTGTTTTTT; CDR3: CASSVRGNNEKLFF
V: TRBV7-2; J: TRBJ1-2; D: -; size: -; DNA: TGTGCCAGCAGCTTAAGGAGGGCTAACTATGGCTACACCTTC; CDR3: CASSLRRANYGYTF
V: TRBV18; J: TRBJ1-2; D: -; size: -; DNA: TGTGCCAGCTCACCACGGGCCGCGGTAGAGTTAAACTATGGCTACACCTTC; CDR3: CASSPRAAVELNYGYTF
V: TRBV6-1; J: TRBJ2-3; D: TRBD2; size: many; DNA: TGTGCCAGCAGTGAACTAGCGGGGGGGCCGCATACGCAGTATTTT; CDR3: CASSELAGGPHTQYF
V: TRBV11-3; J: TRBJ2-3; D: TRBD2; size: -; DNA: TGTGCCAGCCGAAAGCGGGGGACCCTCGGATGGAGGGTCTGCACAGATACGCAGTATTTT; CDR3: CASRKRGTLGWRVCTDTQYF
V: TRBV9; J: TRBJ2-3; D: -; size: -; DNA: TGTGCCAGCAGCGTAGATGGCACAGATACGCAGTATTTT; CDR3: CASSVDGTDTQYF
V: TRBV29-1; J: TRBJ1-5; D: -; size: -; DNA: TGCAGCGTTGTCGAAGGAGAGGGCGGAACCTATAGCAATCAGCCCCAGCATTTT; CDR3: CSVVEGEGGTYSNQPQHF
V: TRBV9; J: TRBJ2-1; D: TRBD2; size: -; DNA: TGTGCCAGCAGCCCCGTAGCGGGGGGGGACAATGAGCAGTTCTTC; CDR3: CASSPVAGGDNEQFF
V: TRBV7-5; J: TRBJ1-6; D: -; size: once; DNA: TGTGCCAGAAGCTTTTTGGACGCGGCACCCCTCCACTTT; CDR3: CARSFLDAAPLHF
V: TRBV18; J: TRBJ1-1; D: -; size: -; DNA: TGTGCCAGCTCTGAGACCCGGAACACTGAAGCTTTCTTT; CDR3: CASSETRNTEAFF
V: TRBV30; J: TRBJ1-3; D: -; size: once; DNA: TGTGCCTGGAGTGTAGGGCACACCTTCTCTGGAAACACCATATATTTT; CDR3: CAWSVGHTFSGNTIYF
V: TRBV5-6; J: TRBJ2-5; D: -; size: -; DNA: TGTGCCAGCAGCCGCTCGGGGCCGGACCAAGAGACCCAGTACTTC; CDR3: CASSRSGPDQETQYF
V: TRBV27; J: TRBJ2-7; D: -; size: once; DNA: TGTGCCAGCAGTTTAGGGGCAGGGGCTAGTTACGAGCAGTACTTC; CDR3: CASSLGAGASYEQYF
V: TRBV7-6; J: TRBJ2-5; D: TRBD1; size: -; DNA: TGTGCCAGCAGCATTAGACAGGGGAACCAAGAGACCCAGTACTTC; CDR3: CASSIRQGNQETQYF
V: TRBV11-3; J: TRBJ2-7; D: TRBD1; size: few; DNA: TGTGCCAGCAGCCAGGGCGGAGGACAGGGGACCTACGAGCAGTACTTC; CDR3: CASSQGGGQGTYEQYF
V: TRBV10-1; J: TRBJ2-7; D: -; size: few; DNA: TGCGCCAGCAGTGAGTACAGGGTGCCCTACGAGCAGTACTTC; CDR3: CASSEYRVPYEQYF
V: TRBV19; J: TRBJ1-2; D: TRBD1; size: -; DNA: TGTGCCAGTAGTATCGGACAGGCCAGCTATGGCTACACCTTC; CDR3: CASSIGQASYGYTF
V: TRBV24-1; J: TRBJ1-5; D: -; size: -; DNA: TGTGCCACCAGTGAGCGGTATAGCAATCAGCCCCAGCATTTT; CDR3: CATSERYSNQPQHF
V: TRBV27; J: TRBJ1-2; D: TRBD1; size: -; DNA: TGTGCCAGCAGGACAGGGGGCTTTGGCTACACCTTC; CDR3: CASRTGGFGYTF
V: TRBV5-4; J: TRBJ2-1; D: -; size: -; DNA: TGTGCCAGCAGCGCGTCTTCTAGCTCCTACAATGAGCAGTTCTTC; CDR3: CASSASSSSYNEQFF
V: TRBV29-1; J: TRBJ1-4; D: TRBD1; size: -; DNA: TGCAGCGTTATGGACAGGGGTTCTCTGGGGGAAAAACTGTTTTTT; CDR3: CSVMDRGSLGEKLFF
V: TRBV18; J: TRBJ1-1; D: TRBD1; size: -; DNA: TGTGCCAGCTCACCACGGGGACAGGGGGCTCGGGACACTGAAGCTTTCTTT; CDR3: CASSPRGQGARDTEAFF
V: TRBV28; J: TRBJ1-6; D: TRBD1; size: -; DNA: TGTGCCAGCAACGTTCTCGGCAGGGGGAATTCACCCCTCCACTTT; CDR3: CASNVLGRGNSPLHF
V: TRBV7-9; J: TRBJ1-6; D: TRBD1; size: -; DNA: TGTGCCAGCAGCTCGACAGGGGGCGATAGTGGCGGTTCACCCCTCCACTTT; CDR3: CASSSTGGDSGGSPLHF